These T cell receptor beta chains were read from a single sample in a study of blood T cell repertoires in COVID-19. Sequenced by immunoSEQ multiplex PCR; TCRdb stores in-frame clones only, minus some. The sample includes 150,000 to 200,000 clones, 70% to 90% of them seen just once. Sequenced input: peripheral blood. The receptors were sampled from a man aged 40-55 years who had recovered from COVID-19. Each CDR3 is given without its conserved first and last residue. Each record gives: V gene, CDR3 protein.

v_call: TRBV15; cdr3_aa: ATSMRGLGYGYT
v_call: TRBV4-3; cdr3_aa: ASSPGPWGRSTNEKLF
v_call: TRBV5-4; cdr3_aa: ASSLGQGGRLEAF
v_call: TRBV19; cdr3_aa: ASSIGKTGNNEQF
v_call: TRBV30; cdr3_aa: AWSSGRYEQY
v_call: TRBV7-2; cdr3_aa: ASSLRGQVRAGSPLH
v_call: TRBV5-1; cdr3_aa: ASSLGVRSDGNTIY
v_call: TRBV27; cdr3_aa: ASRGTGLFGYT
v_call: TRBV18; cdr3_aa: ASSPGQHYGYT
v_call: TRBV2; cdr3_aa: ASSEQRDTEAF
v_call: TRBV5-4; cdr3_aa: ASSLVLGQGKETQY
v_call: TRBV13; cdr3_aa: ASSSGQSAYEQY
v_call: TRBV7-9; cdr3_aa: ASSLSGGNTIY
v_call: TRBV10-3; cdr3_aa: AINTILDRGGRRNTEAF
v_call: TRBV18; cdr3_aa: ASSPSQGDGEQY
v_call: TRBV2; cdr3_aa: ASTGGVYQETQY
v_call: TRBV5-1; cdr3_aa: ASSSRTGIYNEQF
v_call: TRBV5-1; cdr3_aa: ASSLRNEQF
v_call: TRBV24-1; cdr3_aa: ATSDLSTSGSRGDTQY
v_call: TRBV30; cdr3_aa: AWTRTGGFYEQY
v_call: TRBV11-2; cdr3_aa: ASSLGAGTYEQY
v_call: TRBV18; cdr3_aa: ASSPQQGNQPQH
v_call: TRBV6-5; cdr3_aa: ASRSGTDNSPLH
v_call: TRBV6-6; cdr3_aa: ASIGEQETQY
v_call: TRBV9; cdr3_aa: ASSVGTGHGYT
v_call: TRBV6-4; cdr3_aa: ASSDRYSEQF
v_call: TRBV9; cdr3_aa: ASSVAGGASTGELF
v_call: TRBV30; cdr3_aa: AWSATASTDTQY
v_call: TRBV7-9; cdr3_aa: ASGGASNEQF
v_call: TRBV28; cdr3_aa: ASSPDRGLSPKKTQY
v_call: TRBV11-3; cdr3_aa: ASSQMGASYEQY
v_call: TRBV7-2; cdr3_aa: ASSSSTGGSSGNTIY
v_call: TRBV7-2; cdr3_aa: ASSRGLAGVGELF
v_call: TRBV27; cdr3_aa: ASSFQGDTGELF
v_call: TRBV5-6; cdr3_aa: ASRRDRLVYEQY
v_call: TRBV4-2; cdr3_aa: ASSPTTSGDLEQF
v_call: TRBV20-1; cdr3_aa: SASGRGSNSNQPQH
v_call: TRBV4-3; cdr3_aa: ASSQGVGGTEAF
v_call: TRBV7-8; cdr3_aa: ASSSEPGLAAYEQF
v_call: TRBV6-5; cdr3_aa: ASSYSGGGNTGELF
v_call: TRBV7-2; cdr3_aa: ASSPLQGAGETQY
v_call: TRBV30; cdr3_aa: AWRTENFGTISYNEQF
v_call: TRBV6-5; cdr3_aa: ASSLQGGYAYEQY